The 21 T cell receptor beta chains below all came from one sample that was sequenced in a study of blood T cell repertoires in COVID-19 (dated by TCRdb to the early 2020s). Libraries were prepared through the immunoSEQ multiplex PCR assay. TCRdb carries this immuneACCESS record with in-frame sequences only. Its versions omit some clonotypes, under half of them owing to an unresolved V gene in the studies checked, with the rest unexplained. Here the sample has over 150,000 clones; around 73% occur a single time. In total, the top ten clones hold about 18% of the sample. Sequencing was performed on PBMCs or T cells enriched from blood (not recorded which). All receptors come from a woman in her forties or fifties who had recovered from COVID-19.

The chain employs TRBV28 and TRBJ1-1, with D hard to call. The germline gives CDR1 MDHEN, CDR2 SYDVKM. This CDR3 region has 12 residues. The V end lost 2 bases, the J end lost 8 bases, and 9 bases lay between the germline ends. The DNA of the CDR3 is TGTGCCAGCAGTTTAAGTCTAAAAGAAGCTTTCTTT. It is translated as CASSLSLKEAFF.

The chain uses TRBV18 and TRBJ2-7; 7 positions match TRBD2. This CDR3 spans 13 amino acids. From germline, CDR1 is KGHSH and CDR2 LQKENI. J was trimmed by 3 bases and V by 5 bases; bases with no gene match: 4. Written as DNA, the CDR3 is TGTGCCAGCTCAGACGGCGGGAGCTACGAGCAGTACTTC. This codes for CASSDGGSYEQYF.

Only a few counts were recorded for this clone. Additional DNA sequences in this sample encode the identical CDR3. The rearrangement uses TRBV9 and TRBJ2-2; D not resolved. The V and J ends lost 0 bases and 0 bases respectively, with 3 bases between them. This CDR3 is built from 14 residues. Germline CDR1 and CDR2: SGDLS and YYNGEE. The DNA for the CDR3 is TGTGCCAGCAGCGTAGGTACGAACACCGGGGAGCTGTTTTTT. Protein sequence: CASSVGTNTGELFF.

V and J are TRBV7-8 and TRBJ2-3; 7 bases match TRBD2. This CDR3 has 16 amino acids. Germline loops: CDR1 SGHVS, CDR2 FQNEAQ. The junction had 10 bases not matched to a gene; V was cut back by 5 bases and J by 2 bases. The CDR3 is CASSQGGLVNTDTQYF. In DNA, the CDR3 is TGTGCCAGCAGCCAAGGAGGACTAGTGAACACAGATACGCAGTATTTT.

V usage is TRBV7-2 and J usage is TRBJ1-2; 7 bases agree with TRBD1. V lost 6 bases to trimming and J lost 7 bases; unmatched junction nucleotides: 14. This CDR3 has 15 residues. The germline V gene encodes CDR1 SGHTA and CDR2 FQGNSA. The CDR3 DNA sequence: TGTGCCAGCAGACGAACAGGGGTTCAATACTCTGGCTACACCTTC. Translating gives CASRRTGVQYSGYTF.

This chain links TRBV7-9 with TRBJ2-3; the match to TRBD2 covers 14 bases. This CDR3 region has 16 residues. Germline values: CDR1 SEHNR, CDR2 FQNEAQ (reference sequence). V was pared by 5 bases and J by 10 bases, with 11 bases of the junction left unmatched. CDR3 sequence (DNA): TGTGCCAGCAGCCCCGAGGGACTAGCGGGAGCTTTGGCGCAGTATTTT. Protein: CASSPEGLAGALAQYF.

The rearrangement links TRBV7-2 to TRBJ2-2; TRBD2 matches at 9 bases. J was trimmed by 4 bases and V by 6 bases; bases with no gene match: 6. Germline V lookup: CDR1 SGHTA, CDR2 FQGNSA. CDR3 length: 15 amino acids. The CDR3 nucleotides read TGTGCCAGCAGAAATAGCGGGAGAAGCACCGGGGAGCTGTTTTTT. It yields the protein CASRNSGRSTGELFF.

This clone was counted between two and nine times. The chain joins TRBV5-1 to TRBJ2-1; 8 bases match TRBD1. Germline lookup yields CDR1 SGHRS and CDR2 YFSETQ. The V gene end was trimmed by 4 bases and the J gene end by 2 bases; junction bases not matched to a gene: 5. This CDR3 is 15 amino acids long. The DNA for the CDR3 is TGCGCCAGCAGCCACGACAGGGGTACCTACAATGAGCAGTTCTTC. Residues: CASSHDRGTYNEQFF.

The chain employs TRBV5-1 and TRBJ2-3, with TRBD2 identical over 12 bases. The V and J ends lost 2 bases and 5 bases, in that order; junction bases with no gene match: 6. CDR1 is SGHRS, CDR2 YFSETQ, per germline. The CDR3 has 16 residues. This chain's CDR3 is CASSLGLAGRGDTQYF. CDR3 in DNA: TGCGCCAGCAGCTTAGGACTAGCGGGAAGGGGAGATACGCAGTATTTT. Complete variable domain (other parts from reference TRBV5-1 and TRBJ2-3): KAGVTQTPRYLIKTRGQQVTLSCSPISGHRSVSWYQQTPGQGLQFLFEYFSETQRNKGNFPGRFSGRQFSNSRSEMNVSTLELGDSALYLCASSLGLAGRGDTQYFGPGTRLTVL.

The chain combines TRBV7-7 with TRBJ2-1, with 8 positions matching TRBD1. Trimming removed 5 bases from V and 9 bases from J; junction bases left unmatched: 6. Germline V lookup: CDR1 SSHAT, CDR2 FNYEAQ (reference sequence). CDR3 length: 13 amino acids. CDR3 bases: TGTGCCAGCAGCCAACAGGGGGGATCTGAGCAGTTCTTC. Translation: CASSQQGGSEQFF.

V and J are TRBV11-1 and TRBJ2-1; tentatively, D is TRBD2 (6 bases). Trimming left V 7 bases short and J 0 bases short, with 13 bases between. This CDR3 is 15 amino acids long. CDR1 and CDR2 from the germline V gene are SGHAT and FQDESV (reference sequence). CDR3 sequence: CASIPGTSSYNEQFF. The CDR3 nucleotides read TGTGCCAGCATCCCGGGGACTTCCTCCTACAATGAGCAGTTCTTC.

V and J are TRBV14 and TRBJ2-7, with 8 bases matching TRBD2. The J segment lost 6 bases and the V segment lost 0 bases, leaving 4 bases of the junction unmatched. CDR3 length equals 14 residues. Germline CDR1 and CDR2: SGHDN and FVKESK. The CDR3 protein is CASSQDSGSLEQYF. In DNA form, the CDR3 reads TGTGCCAGCAGCCAAGACAGCGGGAGTCTCGAGCAGTACTTC.

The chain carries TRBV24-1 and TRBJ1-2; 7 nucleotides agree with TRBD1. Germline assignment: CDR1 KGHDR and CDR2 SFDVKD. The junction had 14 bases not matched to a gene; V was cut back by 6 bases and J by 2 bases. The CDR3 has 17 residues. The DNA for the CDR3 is TGTGCCACCAGTTCTGCTAGTTCGCCGGACAGGAACTATGGCTACACCTTC. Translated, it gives CATSSASSPDRNYGYTF.

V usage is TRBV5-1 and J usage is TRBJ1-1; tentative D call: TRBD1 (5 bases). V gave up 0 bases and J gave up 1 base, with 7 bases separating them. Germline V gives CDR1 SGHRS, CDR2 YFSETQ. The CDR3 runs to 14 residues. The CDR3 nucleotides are TGCGCCAGCAGCTTGGACAGGCCGAACACTGAAGCTTTCTTT. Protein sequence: CASSLDRPNTEAFF.

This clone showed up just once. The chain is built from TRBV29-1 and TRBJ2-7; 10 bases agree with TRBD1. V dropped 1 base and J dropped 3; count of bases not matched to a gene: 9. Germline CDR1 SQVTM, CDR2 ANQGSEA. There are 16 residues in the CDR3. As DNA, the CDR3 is TGCAGCGTTGAAGGGGTAGGACAGGGGGTAGACTACGAGCAGTACTTC. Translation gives CSVEGVGQGVDYEQYF.

CDR3 nucleotides: TGTGCCAGCTCACCACCCGGGACAGGGGTATCACCCCTCCACTTT. This encodes CASSPPGTGVSPLHF. J is TRBJ1-6 and V is TRBV18, with 10 positions matching TRBD1. CDR1 is KGHSH, CDR2 LQKENI, per germline. The CDR3 length is 15 residues. With 0 bases clipped from V and 10 bases from J, the junction kept 3 bases outside the gene matches.

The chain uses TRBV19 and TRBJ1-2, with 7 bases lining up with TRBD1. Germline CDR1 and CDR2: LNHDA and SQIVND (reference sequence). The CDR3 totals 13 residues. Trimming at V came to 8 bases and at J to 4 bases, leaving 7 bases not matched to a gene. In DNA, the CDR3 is TGTGCCAGTCGACCAGGGGGGACCTATGGCTACACCTTC. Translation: CASRPGGTYGYTF.

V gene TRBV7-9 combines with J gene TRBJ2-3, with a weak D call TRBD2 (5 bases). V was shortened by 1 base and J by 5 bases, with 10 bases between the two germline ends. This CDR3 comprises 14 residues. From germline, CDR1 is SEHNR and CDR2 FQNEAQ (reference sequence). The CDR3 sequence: CASSLVGEEDTQYF. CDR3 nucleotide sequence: TGTGCCAGCAGCTTAGTGGGAGAGGAAGATACGCAGTATTTT.

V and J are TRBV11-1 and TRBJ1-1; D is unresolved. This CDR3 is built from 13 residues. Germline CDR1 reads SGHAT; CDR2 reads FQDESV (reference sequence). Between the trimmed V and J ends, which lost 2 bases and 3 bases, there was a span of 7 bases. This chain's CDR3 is CASSLQFDTEAFF. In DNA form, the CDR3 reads TGTGCCAGCAGCTTACAGTTCGACACTGAAGCTTTCTTT.

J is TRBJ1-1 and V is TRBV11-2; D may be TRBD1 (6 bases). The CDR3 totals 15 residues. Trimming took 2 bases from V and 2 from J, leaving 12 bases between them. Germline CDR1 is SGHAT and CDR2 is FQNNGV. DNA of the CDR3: TGTGCCAGCAGCTTACATGGGACACTTAACACTGAAGCTTTCTTT. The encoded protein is CASSLHGTLNTEAFF.

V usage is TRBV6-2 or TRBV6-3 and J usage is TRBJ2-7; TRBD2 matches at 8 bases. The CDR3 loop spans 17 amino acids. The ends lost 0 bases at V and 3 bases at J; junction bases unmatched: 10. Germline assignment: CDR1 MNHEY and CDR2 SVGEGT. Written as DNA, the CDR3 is TGTGCCAGCAGTTACTCCATTAGCGGGAACTACCTCTACGAGCAGTACTTC. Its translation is CASSYSISGNYLYEQYF.